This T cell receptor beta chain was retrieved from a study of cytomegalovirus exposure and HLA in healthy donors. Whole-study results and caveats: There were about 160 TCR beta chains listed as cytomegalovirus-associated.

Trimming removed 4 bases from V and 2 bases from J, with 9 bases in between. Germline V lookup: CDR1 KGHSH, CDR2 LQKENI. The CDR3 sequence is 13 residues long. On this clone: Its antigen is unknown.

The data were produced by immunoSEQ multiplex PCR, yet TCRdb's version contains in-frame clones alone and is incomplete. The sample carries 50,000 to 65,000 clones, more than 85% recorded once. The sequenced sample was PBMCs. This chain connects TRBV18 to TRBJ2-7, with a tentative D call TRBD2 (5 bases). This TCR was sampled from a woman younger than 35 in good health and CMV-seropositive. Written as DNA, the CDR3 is TGTGCCAGCTCACGCCCGGGGACCTACGAGCAGTACTTC. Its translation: CASSRPGTYEQYF.